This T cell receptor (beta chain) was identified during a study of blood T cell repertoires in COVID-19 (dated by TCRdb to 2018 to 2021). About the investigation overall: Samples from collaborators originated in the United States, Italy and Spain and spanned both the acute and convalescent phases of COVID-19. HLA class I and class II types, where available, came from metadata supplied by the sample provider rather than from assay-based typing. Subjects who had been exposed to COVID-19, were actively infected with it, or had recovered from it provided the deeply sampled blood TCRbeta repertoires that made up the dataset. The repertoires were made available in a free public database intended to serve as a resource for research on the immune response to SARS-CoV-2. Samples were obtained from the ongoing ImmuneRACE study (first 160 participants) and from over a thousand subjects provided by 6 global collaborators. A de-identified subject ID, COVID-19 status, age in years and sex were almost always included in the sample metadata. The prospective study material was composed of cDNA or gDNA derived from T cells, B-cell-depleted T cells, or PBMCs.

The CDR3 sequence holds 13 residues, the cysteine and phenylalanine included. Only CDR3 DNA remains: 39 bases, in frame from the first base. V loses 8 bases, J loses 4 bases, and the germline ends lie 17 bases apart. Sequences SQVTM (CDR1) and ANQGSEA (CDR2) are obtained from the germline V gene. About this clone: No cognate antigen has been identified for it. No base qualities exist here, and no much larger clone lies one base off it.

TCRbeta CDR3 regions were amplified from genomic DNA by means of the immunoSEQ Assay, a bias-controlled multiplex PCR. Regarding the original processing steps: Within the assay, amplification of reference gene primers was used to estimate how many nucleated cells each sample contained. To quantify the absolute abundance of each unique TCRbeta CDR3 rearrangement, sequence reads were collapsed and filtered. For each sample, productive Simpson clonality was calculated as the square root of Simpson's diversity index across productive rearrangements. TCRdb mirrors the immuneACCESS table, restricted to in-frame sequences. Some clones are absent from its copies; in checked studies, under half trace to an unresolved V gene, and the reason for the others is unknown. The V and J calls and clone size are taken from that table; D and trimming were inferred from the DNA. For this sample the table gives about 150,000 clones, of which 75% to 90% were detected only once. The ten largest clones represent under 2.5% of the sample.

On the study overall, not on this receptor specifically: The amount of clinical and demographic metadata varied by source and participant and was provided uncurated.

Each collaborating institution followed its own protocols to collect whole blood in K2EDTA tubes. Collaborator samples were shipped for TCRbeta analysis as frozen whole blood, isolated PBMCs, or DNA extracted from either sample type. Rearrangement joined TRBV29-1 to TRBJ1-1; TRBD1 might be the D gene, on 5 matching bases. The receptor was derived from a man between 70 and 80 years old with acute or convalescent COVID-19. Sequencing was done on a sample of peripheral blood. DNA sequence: TGCAGCTCTGTGGGGACGGGGGGCACTGAAGCTTTCTTT. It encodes CSSVGTGGTEAFF.